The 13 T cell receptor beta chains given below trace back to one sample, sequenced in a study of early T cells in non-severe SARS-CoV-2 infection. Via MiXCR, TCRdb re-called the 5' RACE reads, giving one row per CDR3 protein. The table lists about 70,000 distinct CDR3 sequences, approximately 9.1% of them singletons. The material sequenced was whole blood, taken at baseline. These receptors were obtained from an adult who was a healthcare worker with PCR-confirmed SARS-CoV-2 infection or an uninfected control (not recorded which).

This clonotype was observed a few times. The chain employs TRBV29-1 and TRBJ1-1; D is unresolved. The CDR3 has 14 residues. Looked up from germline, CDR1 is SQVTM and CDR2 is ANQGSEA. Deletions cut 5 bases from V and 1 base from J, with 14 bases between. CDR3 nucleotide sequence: TGCAGCGTTAGGGTGGTGACTGGGAACACTGAAGCTTTCTTT. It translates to CSVRVVTGNTEAFF. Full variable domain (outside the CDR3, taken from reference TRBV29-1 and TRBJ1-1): SAVISQKPSRDICQRGTSLTIQCQVDSQVTMMFWYRQQPGQSLTLIATANQGSEATYESGFVIDKFPISRPNLTFSTLTVSNMSPEDSSIYLCSVRVVTGNTEAFFGQGTRLTVV.

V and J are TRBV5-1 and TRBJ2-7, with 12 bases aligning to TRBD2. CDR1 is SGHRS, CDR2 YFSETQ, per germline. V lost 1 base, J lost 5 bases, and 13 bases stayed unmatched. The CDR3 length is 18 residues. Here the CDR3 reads CASSLWGLAGPEKNEQYF. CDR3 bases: TGCGCCAGCAGCTTGTGGGGACTAGCGGGCCCCGAGAAGAACGAGCAGTACTTC. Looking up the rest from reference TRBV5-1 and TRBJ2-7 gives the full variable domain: KAGVTQTPRYLIKTRGQQVTLSCSPISGHRSVSWYQQTPGQGLQFLFEYFSETQRNKGNFPGRFSGRQFSNSRSEMNVSTLELGDSALYLCASSLWGLAGPEKNEQYFGPGTRLTVT.

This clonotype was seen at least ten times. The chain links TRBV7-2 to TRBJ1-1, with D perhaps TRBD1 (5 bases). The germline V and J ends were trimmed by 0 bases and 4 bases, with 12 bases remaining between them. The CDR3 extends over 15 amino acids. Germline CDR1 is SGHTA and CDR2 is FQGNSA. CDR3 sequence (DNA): TGTGCCAGCAGCTTAGCGGCCGGGACGCCCACTGAAGCTTTCTTT. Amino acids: CASSLAAGTPTEAFF.

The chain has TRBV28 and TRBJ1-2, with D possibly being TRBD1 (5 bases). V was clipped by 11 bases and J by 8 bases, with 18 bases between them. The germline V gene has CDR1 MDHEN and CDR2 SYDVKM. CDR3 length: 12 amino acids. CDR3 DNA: TGTGCCTCATGGTGGGACCCATTGGGCTACACCTTC. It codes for CASWWDPLGYTF.

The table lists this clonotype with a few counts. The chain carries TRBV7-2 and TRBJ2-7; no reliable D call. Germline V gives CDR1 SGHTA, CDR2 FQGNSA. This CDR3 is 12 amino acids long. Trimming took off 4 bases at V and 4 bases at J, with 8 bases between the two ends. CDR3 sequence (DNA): TGTGCCAGCAGCTCCAAGCTTTACGAGCAGTACTTC. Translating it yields CASSSKLYEQYF.

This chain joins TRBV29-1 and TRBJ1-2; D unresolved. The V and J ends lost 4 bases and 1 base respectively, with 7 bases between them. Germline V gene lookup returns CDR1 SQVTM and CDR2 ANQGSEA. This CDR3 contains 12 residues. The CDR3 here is CSVAWGNYGYTF. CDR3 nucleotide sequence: TGCAGCGTTGCGTGGGGTAACTATGGCTACACCTTC.

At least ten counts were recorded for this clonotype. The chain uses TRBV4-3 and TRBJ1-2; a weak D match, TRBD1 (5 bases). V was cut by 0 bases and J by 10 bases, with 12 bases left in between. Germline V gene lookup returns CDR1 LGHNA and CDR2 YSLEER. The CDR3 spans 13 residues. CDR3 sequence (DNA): TGCGCCAGCAGCCAAGATTTAGTCAGGGTCTACACCTTC. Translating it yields CASSQDLVRVYTF.

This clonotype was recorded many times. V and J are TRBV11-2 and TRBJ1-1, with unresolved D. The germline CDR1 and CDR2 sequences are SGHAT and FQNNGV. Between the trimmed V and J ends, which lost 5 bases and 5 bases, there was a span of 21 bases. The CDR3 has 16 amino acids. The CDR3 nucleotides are TGTGCCAGCAGCCCCCGTATAGGGTTCCGCGAGACTGAAGCTTTCTTT. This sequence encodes CASSPRIGFRETEAFF.

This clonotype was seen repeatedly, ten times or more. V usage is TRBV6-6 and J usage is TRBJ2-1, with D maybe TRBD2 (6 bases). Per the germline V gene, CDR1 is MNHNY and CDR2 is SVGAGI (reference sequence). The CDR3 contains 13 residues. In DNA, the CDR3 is TGTGCTTCGTGGGGAGGCTCCTACAATGAGCAGTTCTTC. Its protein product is CASWGGSYNEQFF.

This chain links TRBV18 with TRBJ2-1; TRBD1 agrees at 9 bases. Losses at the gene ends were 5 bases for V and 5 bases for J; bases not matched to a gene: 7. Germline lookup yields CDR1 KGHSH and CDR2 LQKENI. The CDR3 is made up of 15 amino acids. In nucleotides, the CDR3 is TGTGCCAGCTCAGACAGGGGGACGAGGAACAATGAGCAGTTCTTC. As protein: CASSDRGTRNNEQFF.

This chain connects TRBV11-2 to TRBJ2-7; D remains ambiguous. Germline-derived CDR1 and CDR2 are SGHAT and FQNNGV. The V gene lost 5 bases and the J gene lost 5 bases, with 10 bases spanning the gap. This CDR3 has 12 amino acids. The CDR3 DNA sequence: TGTGCCAGCAGCCCCATGGGGAACGAGCAGTACTTC. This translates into CASSPMGNEQYF.

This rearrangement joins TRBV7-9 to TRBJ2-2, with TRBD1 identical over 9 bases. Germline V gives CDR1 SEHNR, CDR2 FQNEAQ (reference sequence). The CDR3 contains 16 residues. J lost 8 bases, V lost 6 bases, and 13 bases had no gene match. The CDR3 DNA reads TGTGCCAGCAGTTCCCGGGACAGGGCCGGTTCTGGGGAGCTGTTTTTT. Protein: CASSSRDRAGSGELFF.

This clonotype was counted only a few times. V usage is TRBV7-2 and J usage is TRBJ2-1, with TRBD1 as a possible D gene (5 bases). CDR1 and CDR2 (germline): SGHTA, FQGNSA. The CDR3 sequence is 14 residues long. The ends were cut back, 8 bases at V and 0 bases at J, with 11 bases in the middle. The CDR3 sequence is CASSRQSSYNEQFF. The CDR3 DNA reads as TGTGCCAGCTCACGACAGAGCTCCTACAATGAGCAGTTCTTC.